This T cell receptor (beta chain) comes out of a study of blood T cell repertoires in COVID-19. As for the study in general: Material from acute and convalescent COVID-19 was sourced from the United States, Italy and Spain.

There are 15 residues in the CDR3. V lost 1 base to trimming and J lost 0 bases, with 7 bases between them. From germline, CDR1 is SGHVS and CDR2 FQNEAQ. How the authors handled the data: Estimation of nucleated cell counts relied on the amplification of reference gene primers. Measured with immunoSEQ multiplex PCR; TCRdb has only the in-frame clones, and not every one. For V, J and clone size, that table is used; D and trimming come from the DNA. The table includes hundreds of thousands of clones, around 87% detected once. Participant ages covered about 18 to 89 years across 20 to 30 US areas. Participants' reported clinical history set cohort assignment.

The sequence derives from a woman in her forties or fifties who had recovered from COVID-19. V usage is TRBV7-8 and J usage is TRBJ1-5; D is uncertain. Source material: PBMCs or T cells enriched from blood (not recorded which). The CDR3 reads CASSLGRYSNQPQHF. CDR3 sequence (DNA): TGTGCCAGCAGCTTAGGTCGGTATAGCAATCAGCCCCAGCATTTT.